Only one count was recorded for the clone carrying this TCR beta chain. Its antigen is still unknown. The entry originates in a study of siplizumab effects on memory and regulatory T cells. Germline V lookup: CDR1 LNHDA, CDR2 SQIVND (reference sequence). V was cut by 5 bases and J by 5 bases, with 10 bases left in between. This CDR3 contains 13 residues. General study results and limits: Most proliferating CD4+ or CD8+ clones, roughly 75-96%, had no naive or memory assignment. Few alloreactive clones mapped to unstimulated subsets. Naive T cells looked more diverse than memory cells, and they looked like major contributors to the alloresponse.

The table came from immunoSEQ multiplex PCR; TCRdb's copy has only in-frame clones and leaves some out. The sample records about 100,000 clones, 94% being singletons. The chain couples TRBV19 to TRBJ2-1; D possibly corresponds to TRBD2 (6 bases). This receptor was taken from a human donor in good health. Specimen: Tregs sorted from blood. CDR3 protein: CASSPGLNNEQFF. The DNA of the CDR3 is TGTGCCAGTAGTCCCGGACTAAACAATGAGCAGTTCTTC.